Listed below are T cell receptor beta chains from one sample, sequenced in a study of beta chain features in type 1 diabetes. This table comes from immunoSEQ multiplex PCR, and its TCRdb copy is limited to in-frame clones, with some not included. The sample lists about 350,000 clones, roughly a fifth occurring once. The sequenced sample consisted of naive CD4+ T cells from blood. The receptor set was obtained from a woman younger than 30 in good health. CDR3s include the opening cysteine and the closing phenylalanine or tryptophan. D genes are given only for firm matches. Only part of the rows carry a size: once, few, many, or a class if the clone is expanded.

CDR3 DNA: TGCGCCAGCAGCTTAGGATCGGGAAACACTGAAGCTTTCTTT
CDR3 protein: CASSLGSGNTEAFF
V gene: TRBV5-1
J gene: TRBJ1-1
D gene: NA
clone size: once

CDR3 DNA: TGTGCCAGCAGTGGAGGCCTGGAGGGAGAGACCCAGTACTTC
CDR3 protein: CASSGGLEGETQYF
V gene: TRBV6-6
J gene: TRBJ2-5
D gene: NA
clone size: NA

CDR3 DNA: TGTGCCTGGAGTATGGGACAGGAGACTTTTTTT
CDR3 protein: CAWSMGQETFF
V gene: TRBV30
J gene: TRBJ1-4
D gene: TRBD1
clone size: few

CDR3 DNA: TGTGCCAGCAGCAGTCGGGGGACCTACGAGCAGTACTTC
CDR3 protein: CASSSRGTYEQYF
V gene: TRBV7-9
J gene: TRBJ2-7
D gene: NA
clone size: NA

CDR3 DNA: TGTGCCAGCAGGACTGGCAGCGTCTCCACCGGGGAGCTGTTTTTT
CDR3 protein: CASRTGSVSTGELFF
V gene: TRBV7-9
J gene: TRBJ2-2
D gene: NA
clone size: NA

CDR3 DNA: TGTGCCAGCATGGGGACCCCCAGGGGCAATGAGCAGTTCTTC
CDR3 protein: CASMGTPRGNEQFF
V gene: TRBV2
J gene: TRBJ2-1
D gene: NA
clone size: NA

CDR3 DNA: TGCGCCAGCAGGGGGACAACAACTAATGAAAAACTGTTTTTT
CDR3 protein: CASRGTTTNEKLFF
V gene: TRBV5-1
J gene: TRBJ1-4
D gene: NA
clone size: NA

CDR3 DNA: TGTGCCAGCAGCTTGGATAGAAGCTATGGCTACACCTTC
CDR3 protein: CASSLDRSYGYTF
V gene: TRBV5-4
J gene: TRBJ1-2
D gene: NA
clone size: NA

CDR3 DNA: TGCGCCAGCAGCTTGGTTCGACCGACTAGCGGCAATGAGCAGTTCTTC
CDR3 protein: CASSLVRPTSGNEQFF
V gene: TRBV5-1
J gene: TRBJ2-1
D gene: TRBD2
clone size: few

CDR3 DNA: TGTGCCAGCAGGTTGGGTTCAACAGGCGCCTACGAGCAGTACTTC
CDR3 protein: CASRLGSTGAYEQYF
V gene: TRBV7-8
J gene: TRBJ2-7
D gene: NA
clone size: NA

CDR3 DNA: TGTGCCAGCAGCAGACGGGACAGACCTGAAGCTTTCTTT
CDR3 protein: CASSRRDRPEAFF
V gene: TRBV5-4
J gene: TRBJ1-1
D gene: TRBD1
clone size: few

CDR3 DNA: TGTGCCAGCTCAGTAGCGGGAGGGCCCCACGAGCAGTACTTC
CDR3 protein: CASSVAGGPHEQYF
V gene: TRBV25-1
J gene: TRBJ2-7
D gene: TRBD2
clone size: NA

CDR3 DNA: TGCGCCAGCAGCCAAGGGGCAGTAGATACGCAGTATTTT
CDR3 protein: CASSQGAVDTQYF
V gene: TRBV4-3
J gene: TRBJ2-3
D gene: NA
clone size: few

CDR3 DNA: TGTGCCAGCAGGGCAGGGGGCTTAGAGACCCAGTACTTC
CDR3 protein: CASRAGGLETQYF
V gene: TRBV14
J gene: TRBJ2-5
D gene: TRBD1
clone size: few

CDR3 DNA: TGTGCCAGCAGTGACGGGGGGCACTCCTACGAGCAGTACTTC
CDR3 protein: CASSDGGHSYEQYF
V gene: TRBV25-1
J gene: TRBJ2-7
D gene: NA
clone size: NA

CDR3 DNA: TGTGCCAGCAGCCGGCCCGGGTCACCGAATGAGCAGTTCTTC
CDR3 protein: CASSRPGSPNEQFF
V gene: TRBV7-2
J gene: TRBJ2-1
D gene: NA
clone size: few

CDR3 DNA: TGTGCCTGGTCAGGGGAAGGTGACATTCAGTACTTC
CDR3 protein: CAWSGEGDIQYF
V gene: TRBV30
J gene: TRBJ2-4
D gene: NA
clone size: few

CDR3 DNA: TGTGCCAGCAGCTTGGGCAGGGCTCTGGGCTACACCTTC
CDR3 protein: CASSLGRALGYTF
V gene: TRBV13
J gene: TRBJ1-2
D gene: NA
clone size: few

CDR3 DNA: TGCGCCAGCAGCCAAGATTCCCAGGGGGCGGTTGCAACTAATGAAAAACTGTTTTTT
CDR3 protein: CASSQDSQGAVATNEKLFF
V gene: TRBV4-1
J gene: TRBJ1-4
D gene: TRBD1
clone size: few

CDR3 DNA: TGTGCCTGGGGGCCTCACGGGGGGACCGGGGAGCTGTTTTTT
CDR3 protein: CAWGPHGGTGELFF
V gene: TRBV30
J gene: TRBJ2-2
D gene: TRBD2
clone size: few

CDR3 DNA: TGTGCCAGCAGCCCCCAGGGGTTAAGCTCCTACAATGAGCAGTTCTTC
CDR3 protein: CASSPQGLSSYNEQFF
V gene: TRBV5-6
J gene: TRBJ2-1
D gene: NA
clone size: NA

CDR3 DNA: TGTGCCAGCTCACTGGGACTAGCGGACAATGAGCAGTTCTTC
CDR3 protein: CASSLGLADNEQFF
V gene: TRBV18
J gene: TRBJ2-1
D gene: TRBD2
clone size: few

CDR3 DNA: TGTGCCAGCTCACCAGTCCTAGCGGGAGAAGTTCAGTACTTC
CDR3 protein: CASSPVLAGEVQYF
V gene: TRBV18
J gene: TRBJ2-4
D gene: TRBD2
clone size: NA

CDR3 DNA: TGCGCCAGCAGCTGGGAGGGAGAGACCCAGTACTTC
CDR3 protein: CASSWEGETQYF
V gene: TRBV5-1
J gene: TRBJ2-5
D gene: TRBD2
clone size: few

CDR3 DNA: TGTGCCAGTAGTGGACAGGGGGACACTGAAGCTTTCTTT
CDR3 protein: CASSGQGDTEAFF
V gene: TRBV19
J gene: TRBJ1-1
D gene: TRBD1
clone size: few

CDR3 DNA: TGCGCCAGCAGCCCACCGGGACTAGCGACTGAGCAGTTCTTC
CDR3 protein: CASSPPGLATEQFF
V gene: TRBV5-1
J gene: TRBJ2-1
D gene: TRBD2
clone size: NA

CDR3 DNA: TGTGCCAGCAGTAGACAGGGGGCCCCCTCCTACAATGAGCAGTTCTTC
CDR3 protein: CASSRQGAPSYNEQFF
V gene: TRBV7-9
J gene: TRBJ2-1
D gene: TRBD1
clone size: NA

CDR3 DNA: TGCGCCAGCAGCTTGATGACAGGCAACTATGGCTACACCTTC
CDR3 protein: CASSLMTGNYGYTF
V gene: TRBV5-1
J gene: TRBJ1-2
D gene: NA
clone size: NA

CDR3 DNA: TGTGCCAGCAGCCCGGGACAGGGGAGCGAAAAACTGTTTTTT
CDR3 protein: CASSPGQGSEKLFF
V gene: TRBV7-9
J gene: TRBJ1-4
D gene: TRBD1
clone size: few

CDR3 DNA: TGTGCCTGGAGTGCTGGCGGTTATGGCTACACCTTC
CDR3 protein: CAWSAGGYGYTF
V gene: TRBV30
J gene: TRBJ1-2
D gene: NA
clone size: NA

CDR3 DNA: TGTGCCAGCTCAAGATCGGGACAAAGCTCCTACGAGCAGTACTTC
CDR3 protein: CASSRSGQSSYEQYF
V gene: TRBV18
J gene: TRBJ2-7
D gene: NA
clone size: few

CDR3 DNA: TGTGCCAGCTCACCGAACCAGGTCGATACGCAGTATTTT
CDR3 protein: CASSPNQVDTQYF
V gene: TRBV18
J gene: TRBJ2-3
D gene: NA
clone size: NA

CDR3 DNA: TGTGCCAGCAGTCGCCGGACAGGTGGATACGAGCAGTACTTC
CDR3 protein: CASSRRTGGYEQYF
V gene: TRBV27
J gene: TRBJ2-7
D gene: TRBD1
clone size: NA

CDR3 DNA: TGCGCCAGCAGCTTGGCCCCTGCCCCGGACTATGGCTACACCTTC
CDR3 protein: CASSLAPAPDYGYTF
V gene: TRBV5-1
J gene: TRBJ1-2
D gene: NA
clone size: NA

CDR3 DNA: TGTGCCAGTAGTGCGGGACTAGCGGGAGCTACCTACGAGCAGTACTTC
CDR3 protein: CASSAGLAGATYEQYF
V gene: TRBV19
J gene: TRBJ2-7
D gene: TRBD2
clone size: few

CDR3 DNA: TGCGCCAGCAGCTCCGTAGGGCGGGGGGGAGGAGATACGCAGTATTTT
CDR3 protein: CASSSVGRGGGDTQYF
V gene: TRBV4-1
J gene: TRBJ2-3
D gene: TRBD2
clone size: few

CDR3 DNA: TGCGCCAGCAGCCAAGAGGACAGGGTGTCCGAGCAGTACTTC
CDR3 protein: CASSQEDRVSEQYF
V gene: TRBV4-1
J gene: TRBJ2-7
D gene: TRBD1
clone size: NA

CDR3 DNA: TGCGCCAGCAGCTTGGAGTCTAGCGGGAGTGGTACAGATACGCAGTATTTT
CDR3 protein: CASSLESSGSGTDTQYF
V gene: TRBV5-1
J gene: TRBJ2-3
D gene: TRBD2
clone size: NA

CDR3 DNA: TGTGCCAGCTCACCGGGACAGGGGGAGACCCAGTACTTC
CDR3 protein: CASSPGQGETQYF
V gene: TRBV18
J gene: TRBJ2-5
D gene: TRBD1
clone size: few

CDR3 DNA: TGTGCCAGCTCACCAGGGGCTAGCAATCAGCCCCAGCATTTT
CDR3 protein: CASSPGASNQPQHF
V gene: TRBV18
J gene: TRBJ1-5
D gene: NA
clone size: NA

CDR3 DNA: TGTGCCACCAGCAGAGATCCCAGATTGACAGGGGGCCATACTGAAGCTTTCTTT
CDR3 protein: CATSRDPRLTGGHTEAFF
V gene: TRBV15
J gene: TRBJ1-1
D gene: TRBD1
clone size: few

CDR3 DNA: TGTGCCAGCAGCTCAGCGGAGCAGCAGTTCTTC
CDR3 protein: CASSSAEQQFF
V gene: TRBV5-6
J gene: TRBJ2-1
D gene: NA
clone size: few

CDR3 DNA: TGTGCCAGCTCTCACCGGACAGAAGGAAACACCATATATTTT
CDR3 protein: CASSHRTEGNTIYF
V gene: TRBV18
J gene: TRBJ1-3
D gene: NA
clone size: NA

CDR3 DNA: TGTGCCAGCTCCCCCGCTAGCTCTGGAAACACCATATATTTT
CDR3 protein: CASSPASSGNTIYF
V gene: TRBV6-6
J gene: TRBJ1-3
D gene: NA
clone size: NA

CDR3 DNA: TGCGCCAGCAGCTTGAGACTTACAGATACGCAGTATTTT
CDR3 protein: CASSLRLTDTQYF
V gene: TRBV5-1
J gene: TRBJ2-3
D gene: NA
clone size: NA

CDR3 DNA: TGTGCCAGCAGTTCCTCGGACAGGTTGAACACTGAAGCTTTCTTT
CDR3 protein: CASSSSDRLNTEAFF
V gene: TRBV27
J gene: TRBJ1-1
D gene: TRBD1
clone size: NA

CDR3 DNA: TGTGCCAGCATGCCCAACAGGGGATCACCCGGGGAGCTGTTTTTT
CDR3 protein: CASMPNRGSPGELFF
V gene: TRBV2
J gene: TRBJ2-2
D gene: TRBD1
clone size: NA